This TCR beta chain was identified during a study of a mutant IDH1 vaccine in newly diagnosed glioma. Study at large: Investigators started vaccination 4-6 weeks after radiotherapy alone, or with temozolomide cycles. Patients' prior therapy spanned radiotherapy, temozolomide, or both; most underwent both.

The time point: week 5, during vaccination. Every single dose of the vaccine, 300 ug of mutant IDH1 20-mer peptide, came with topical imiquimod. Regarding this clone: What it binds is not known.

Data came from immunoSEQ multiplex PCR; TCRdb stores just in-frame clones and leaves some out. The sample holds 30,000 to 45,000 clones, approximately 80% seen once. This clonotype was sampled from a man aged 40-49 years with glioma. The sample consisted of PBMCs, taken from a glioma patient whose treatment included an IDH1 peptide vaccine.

CDR3 DNA sequence: TGTGCCATCCGGGTTTATGCCAACGTCCTGACTTTC. It codes for CAIRVYANVLTF. The chain combines TRBV10-3 with TRBJ2-6; D is unresolved. The ends were cut back, 8 bases at V and 7 bases at J, with 9 bases in the middle. The CDR3 is 12 amino acids. Per the germline V gene, CDR1 is ENHRY and CDR2 is SYGVKD.